What follows are 2 T cell receptor beta chains derived from one specimen sequenced in a study of T cells in localized non-small cell lung cancer (dated by TCRdb to 2020 to 2021). Preparation of the library involved the immunoSEQ multiplex PCR assay. Held by TCRdb, this immuneACCESS table contains in-frame sequences only and omits some clones. Under half of the omission traces to an unresolved V gene where checked; the cause of the rest is unknown. The sample table contains 75,000 to 95,000 clones; only one count was recorded for over 70% of them. The ten top clones hold about 19% of the sample. The specimen was PBMCs, collected before any cancer treatment. Source of these receptors: a man aged 35-75 years with stage II squamous cell lung carcinoma.

The rearrangement links TRBV7-9 to TRBJ2-3; D unresolved. The V end lost 5 bases, the J end lost 5 bases, and 14 bases lay between the germline ends. Looked up from germline, CDR1 is SEHNR and CDR2 is FQNEAQ (reference sequence). The CDR3 contains 14 residues. In nucleotides, the CDR3 is TGTGCCAGCAGCCCCCGTCTTAGGCTAGATACGCAGTATTTT. This translates into CASSPRLRLDTQYF.

This rearrangement joins TRBV7-2 to TRBJ1-4, with TRBD1 as a possible D gene (5 bases). V lost 0 bases to trimming and J lost 5 bases, with 13 bases between them. The germline CDR1 and CDR2 sequences are SGHTA and FQGNSA. The length of the CDR3 is 16 residues. CDR3 sequence reads: CASSLAAGVGNEKLFF. CDR3 bases: TGTGCCAGCAGCTTAGCGGCGGGGGTGGGGAATGAAAAACTGTTTTTT.